The clone carrying this TCR beta chain appeared a few times. Its specificity is not known. V was trimmed by 3 bases and J by 5 bases, leaving 11 bases between them. Germline values: CDR1 SGHNT, CDR2 YYREEE (reference sequence). This CDR3 has 13 residues. This record belongs to a study of cytomegalovirus exposure and HLA in healthy donors. Study-wide results and limits: Later analysis placed DRB1 highest and HLA-C lowest in TCR association rates, which differed by HLA locus. Highly shared sequence variants in one cluster were likely a sequencing artifact. In an earlier analysis, about 87% or about 30%: the productive usage of most TCR beta V segments.

The PCR employed 60 Vbeta primers together with 13 Jbeta primers. Repertoires were generated with immunoSEQ multiplex PCR, while TCRdb's copy carries only in-frame clones and drops some. The sample lists some 140,000 clones, over 60% occurring once. There were likely unrecorded immune exposures, though donors were nominally healthy when sampled. The sequenced sample consisted of PBMCs. The chain is built from TRBV5-4 and TRBJ2-5, with a weak D call TRBD1 (5 bases). This clonotype was sampled from a man younger than 45 in good health and CMV-seronegative. The CDR3 loop is CASSSDRSETQYF. CDR3 sequence (DNA): TGTGCCAGCAGCTCCGACAGATCGGAGACCCAGTACTTC.